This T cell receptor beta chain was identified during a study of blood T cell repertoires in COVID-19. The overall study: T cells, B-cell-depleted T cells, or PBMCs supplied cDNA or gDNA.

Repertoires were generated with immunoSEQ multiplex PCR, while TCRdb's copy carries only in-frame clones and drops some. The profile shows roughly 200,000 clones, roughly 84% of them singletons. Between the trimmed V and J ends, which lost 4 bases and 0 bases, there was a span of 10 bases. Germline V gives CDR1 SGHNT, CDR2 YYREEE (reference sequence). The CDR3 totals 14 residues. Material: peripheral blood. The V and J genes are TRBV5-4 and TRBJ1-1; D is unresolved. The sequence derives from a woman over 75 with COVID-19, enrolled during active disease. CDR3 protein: CASSLESVNTEAFF. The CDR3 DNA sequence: TGTGCCAGCAGCCTTGAGTCCGTGAACACTGAAGCTTTCTTT.